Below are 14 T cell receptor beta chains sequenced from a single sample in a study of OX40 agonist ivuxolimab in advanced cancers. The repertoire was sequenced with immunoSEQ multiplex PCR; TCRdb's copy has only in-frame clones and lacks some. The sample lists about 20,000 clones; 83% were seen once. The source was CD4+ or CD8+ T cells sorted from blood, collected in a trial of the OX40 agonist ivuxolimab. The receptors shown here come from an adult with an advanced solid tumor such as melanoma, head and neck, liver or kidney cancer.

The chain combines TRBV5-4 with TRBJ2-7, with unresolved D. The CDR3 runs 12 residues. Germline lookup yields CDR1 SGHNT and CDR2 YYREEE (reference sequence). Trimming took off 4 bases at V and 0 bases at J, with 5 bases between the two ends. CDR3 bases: TGTGCCAGCAGCGTCAGCTCCTACGAGCAGTACTTC. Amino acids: CASSVSSYEQYF.

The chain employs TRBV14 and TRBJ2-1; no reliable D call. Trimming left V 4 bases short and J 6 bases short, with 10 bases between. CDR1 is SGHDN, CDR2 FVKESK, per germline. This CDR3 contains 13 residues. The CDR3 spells CASSPVFFNEQFF. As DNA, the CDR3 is TGTGCCAGCAGCCCGGTTTTCTTCAATGAGCAGTTCTTC.

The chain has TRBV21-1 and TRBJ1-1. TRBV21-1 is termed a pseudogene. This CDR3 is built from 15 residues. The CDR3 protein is CASSKGGILNTEAFF. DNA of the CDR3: TGTGCCAGCAGCAAGGGCGGGATTCTAAACACTGAAGCTTTCTTT.

CDR3 residues: CASSQAVDYEQYF. The DNA of the CDR3 is TGCGCCAGCAGCCAGGCAGTAGACTACGAGCAGTACTTC. The J gene is TRBJ2-7, the V gene TRBV4-3; D remains unclear. CDR3 length equals 13 residues. Looked up from germline, CDR1 is LGHNA and CDR2 is YSLEER. Between the trimmed V and J ends, which lost 3 bases and 3 bases, there was a span of 9 bases.

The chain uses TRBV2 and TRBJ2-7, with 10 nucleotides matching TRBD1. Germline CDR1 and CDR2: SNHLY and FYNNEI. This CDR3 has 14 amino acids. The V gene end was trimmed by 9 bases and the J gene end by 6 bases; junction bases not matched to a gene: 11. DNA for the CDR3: TGTGCCAGTAGCCTGACAGGGGGCCGTCGCGAGCAGTACTTC. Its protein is CASSLTGGRREQYF.

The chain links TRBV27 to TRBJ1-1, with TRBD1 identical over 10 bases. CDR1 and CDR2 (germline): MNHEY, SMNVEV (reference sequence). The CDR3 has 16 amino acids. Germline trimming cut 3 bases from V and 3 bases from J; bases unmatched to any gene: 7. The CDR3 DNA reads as TGTGCCAGCAGTTTCACCGGGACAGGGGCGGACACTGAAGCTTTCTTT. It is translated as CASSFTGTGADTEAFF.

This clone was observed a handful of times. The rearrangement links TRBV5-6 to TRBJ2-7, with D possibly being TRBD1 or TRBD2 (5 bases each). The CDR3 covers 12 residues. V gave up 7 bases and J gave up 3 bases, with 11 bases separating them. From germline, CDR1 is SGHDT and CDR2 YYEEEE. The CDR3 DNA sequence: TGTGCCAGCCAGCAGGGAGACTACGAGCAGTACTTC. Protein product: CASQQGDYEQYF.

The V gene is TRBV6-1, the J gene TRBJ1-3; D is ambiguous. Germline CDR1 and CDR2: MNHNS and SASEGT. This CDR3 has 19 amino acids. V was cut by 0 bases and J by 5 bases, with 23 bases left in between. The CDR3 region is CASSEARLGRVLRRNTIYF. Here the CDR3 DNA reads TGTGCCAGCAGTGAAGCGCGGCTTGGGAGGGTTTTAAGAAGAAACACCATATATTTT.

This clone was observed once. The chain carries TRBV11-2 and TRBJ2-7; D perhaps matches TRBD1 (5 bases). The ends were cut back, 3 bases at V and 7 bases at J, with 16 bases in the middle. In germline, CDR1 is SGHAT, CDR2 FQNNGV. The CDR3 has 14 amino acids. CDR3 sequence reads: CASSFEDSLWEQYF. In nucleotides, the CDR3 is TGTGCCAGCAGCTTCGAAGACAGCCTATGGGAGCAGTACTTC.

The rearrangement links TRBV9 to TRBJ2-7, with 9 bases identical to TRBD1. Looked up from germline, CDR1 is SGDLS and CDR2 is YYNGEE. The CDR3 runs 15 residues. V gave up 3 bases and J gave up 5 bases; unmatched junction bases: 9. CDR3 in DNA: TGTGCCAGCAGCGGGGCCGGGACAGGGAAACACGAGCAGTACTTC. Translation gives CASSGAGTGKHEQYF. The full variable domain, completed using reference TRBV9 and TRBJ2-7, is DSGVTQTPKHLITATGQRVTLRCSPRSGDLSVYWYQQSLDQGLQFLIQYYNGEERAKGNILERFSAQQFPDLHSELNLSSLELGDSALYFCASSGAGTGKHEQYFGPGTRLTVT.

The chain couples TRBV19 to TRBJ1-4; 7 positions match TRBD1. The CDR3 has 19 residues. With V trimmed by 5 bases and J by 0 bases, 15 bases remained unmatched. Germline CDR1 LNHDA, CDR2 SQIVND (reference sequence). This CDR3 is CASSPLEGWTGSTNEKLFF. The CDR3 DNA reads TGTGCCAGTAGTCCCCTGGAGGGGTGGACAGGATCAACTAATGAAAAACTGTTTTTT.

The CDR3 DNA reads as TGTGCCAGCAGCTTGGACAGGGGTTCCTACGAGCAGTACTTC. Translated: CASSLDRGSYEQYF. This chain joins TRBV7-9 and TRBJ2-7; TRBD1 matches at 9 bases. This CDR3 has 14 amino acids. In germline, CDR1 is SEHNR, CDR2 FQNEAQ (reference sequence). After removal of 3 bases from V and 1 base from J, the junction contained 1 base not matched to a gene.

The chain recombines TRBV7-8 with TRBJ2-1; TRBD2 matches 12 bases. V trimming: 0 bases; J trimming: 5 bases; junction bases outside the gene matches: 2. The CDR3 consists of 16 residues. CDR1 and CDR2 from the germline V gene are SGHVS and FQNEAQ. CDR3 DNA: TGTGCCAGCAGCTTAGCGACTAGCGGGAGAGACAATGAGCAGTTCTTC. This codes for CASSLATSGRDNEQFF.

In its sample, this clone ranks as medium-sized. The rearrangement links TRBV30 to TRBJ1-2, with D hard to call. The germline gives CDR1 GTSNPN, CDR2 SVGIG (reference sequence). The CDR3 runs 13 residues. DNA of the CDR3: TGTGCATCCTACGATCCTAGGAGGTATGGCTACACCTTC. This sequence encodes CASYDPRRYGYTF.